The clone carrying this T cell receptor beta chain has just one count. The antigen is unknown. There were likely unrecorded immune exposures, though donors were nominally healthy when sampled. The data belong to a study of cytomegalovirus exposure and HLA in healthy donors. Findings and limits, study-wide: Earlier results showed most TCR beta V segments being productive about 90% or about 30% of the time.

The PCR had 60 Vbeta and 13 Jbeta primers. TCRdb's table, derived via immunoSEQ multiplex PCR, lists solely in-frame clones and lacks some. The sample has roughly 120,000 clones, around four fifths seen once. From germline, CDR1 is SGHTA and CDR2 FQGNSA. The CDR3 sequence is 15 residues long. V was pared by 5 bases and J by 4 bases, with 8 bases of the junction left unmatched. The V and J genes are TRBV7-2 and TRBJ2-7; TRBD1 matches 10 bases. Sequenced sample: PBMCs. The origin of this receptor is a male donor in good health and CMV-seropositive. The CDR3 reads CASSARTGGPYEQYF. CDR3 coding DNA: TGTGCCAGCAGCGCCAGGACAGGGGGTCCATACGAGCAGTACTTC.